Below, 5 T cell receptor beta chains from the same sample are listed, as sequenced in a study of cytomegalovirus exposure and HLA in healthy donors (dated 2017 in TCRdb). Libraries were prepared through the immunoSEQ multiplex PCR assay. For the multiplex PCR, a mixture combining 60 forward primers for TCR Vbeta segments and 13 reverse primers for TCR Jbeta segments was used. The source is immuneACCESS, and TCRdb retained only in-frame sequences with V and J called. Part of the clones is not carried over; for the studies checked, unresolved V genes explain less than half of this, and the remainder is unexplained. Across this sample there are fewer than 95,000 clones, with 76% seen only once. Together, the top ten hold roughly 3% of the sample. Sequencing was performed on PBMCs. These receptors came from a man between 40 and 49 years old in good health and CMV-seronegative.

The chain combines TRBV27 with TRBJ1-1, with TRBD1 matching over 7 bases. This CDR3 has 16 residues. With 5 bases clipped from V and 4 bases from J, the junction kept 13 bases outside the gene matches. Germline assignment: CDR1 MNHEY and CDR2 SMNVEV (reference sequence). The chain's CDR3 is CASSVLGQAGSTEAFF. The CDR3 nucleotides are TGTGCCAGCAGTGTCCTTGGACAGGCGGGCAGCACTGAAGCTTTCTTT.

The CDR3 DNA is TGTGCCAGCAGCGTAGTGGCGGGGAGCACAGATACGCAGTATTTT. As protein: CASSVVAGSTDTQYF. The rearrangement links TRBV9 to TRBJ2-3; possible D gene TRBD2, 6 bases. Per the germline V gene, CDR1 is SGDLS and CDR2 is YYNGEE. The CDR3 contains 15 residues. The V end was cut by 0 bases, the J end by 0 bases, with 8 bases between.

This clone was seen more than once but under ten times. V gene TRBV5-1 combines with J gene TRBJ1-2; tentative D call: TRBD1 (5 bases). This CDR3 contains 14 residues. V lost 2 bases to trimming and J lost 2 bases, with 10 bases between them. Germline V gene sequence: CDR1 SGHRS, CDR2 YFSETQ. The CDR3 is CASSFTTDNYGYTF. The CDR3 DNA sequence: TGCGCCAGCAGCTTCACGACAGACAACTATGGCTACACCTTC.

This chain connects TRBV5-6 to TRBJ1-5, with a weak D call TRBD1 (5 bases). Germline V gene data show CDR1 as SGHDT and CDR2 as YYEEEE. This CDR3 comprises 17 residues. The V gene lost 1 base and the J gene lost 0 bases, with 14 bases spanning the gap. The CDR3 nucleotides read TGTGCCAGCAGCTTGAGGGACGGGGGTTATAGCAATCAGCCCCAGCATTTT. Protein: CASSLRDGGYSNQPQHF.

The gene calls are TRBV30 and TRBJ2-6; a weak D match, TRBD1 (6 bases). This CDR3 has 18 residues. Germline V gene sequence: CDR1 GTSNPN, CDR2 SVGIG (reference sequence). Between the trimmed V and J ends, which lost 3 bases and 0 bases, there was a span of 18 bases. CDR3 sequence (DNA): TGTGCCTGGAGGGCCTCCGGCAGGGGCGGCTCTGGGGCCAACGTCCTGACTTTC. It specifies CAWRASGRGGSGANVLTF.